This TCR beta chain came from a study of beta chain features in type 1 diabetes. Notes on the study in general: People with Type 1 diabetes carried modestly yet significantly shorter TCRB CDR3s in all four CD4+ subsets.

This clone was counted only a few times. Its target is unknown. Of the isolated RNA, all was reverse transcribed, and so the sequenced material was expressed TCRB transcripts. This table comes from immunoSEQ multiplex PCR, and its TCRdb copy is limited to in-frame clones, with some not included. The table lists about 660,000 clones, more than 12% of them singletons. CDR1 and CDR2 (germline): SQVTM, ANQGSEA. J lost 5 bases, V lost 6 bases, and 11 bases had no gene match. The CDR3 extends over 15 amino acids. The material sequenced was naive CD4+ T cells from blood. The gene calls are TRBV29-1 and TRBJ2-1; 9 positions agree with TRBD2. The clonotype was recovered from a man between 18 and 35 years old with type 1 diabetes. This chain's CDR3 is CSVGISGSPHNEQFF. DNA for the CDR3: TGCAGCGTAGGCATTAGCGGGAGCCCCCACAATGAGCAGTTCTTC.